This paragraph reports one T cell receptor beta chain. The V gene's germline CDR1 is ENHRY and CDR2 SYGVKD. The CDR3 runs to 13 residues. V lost 3 bases and J lost 2, with 8 bases in between. This sample was included in a study of T cell changes during pregnancy in multiple sclerosis. TCRdb's table, derived via immunoSEQ multiplex PCR, lists solely in-frame clones and lacks some. The sample carries 20,000 to 25,000 clones, approximately 90% recorded once. The input for sequencing was CD8+ T cells from peripheral blood mononuclear cells, taken in the second trimester of pregnancy. The clonotype was recovered from a female donor in good health, enrolled as a control in a pregnancy study. The rearrangement links TRBV10-3 to TRBJ2-7; D gene unclear. Written as DNA, the CDR3 is TGTGCCATCAGTGATGTTCAGACCTACGAGCAGTACTTC. Encoded protein: CAISDVQTYEQYF.